The next 8 T cell receptor beta chains were all read from a single sample in a study of blood T cells in healthy people across ages. A second PCR, run for about 7 to 11 cycles, used a sample-barcoded 5' primer plus a J-beta primer mix. TCRdb reprocessed the 5' RACE reads via MiXCR and lists one record per CDR3 protein. The table has fewer than 1.5 million distinct CDR3 sequences, roughly 40% seen once. Input material: blood. Receptors originate from a woman aged 18-29 years in good health.

This clonotype has just a few counts. The gene calls are TRBV6-6 and TRBJ2-4; D remains ambiguous. The CDR3 is 13 amino acids. V was clipped by 7 bases and J by 3 bases, with 10 bases between them. Per the germline V gene, CDR1 is MNHNY and CDR2 is SVGAGI (reference sequence). The CDR3 is CASIAVGKNIQYF. The CDR3 nucleotides read TGTGCCAGCATCGCCGTGGGCAAAAACATTCAGTACTTC.

In its sample, this clonotype was seen many times. The chain combines TRBV28 with TRBJ2-3; possibly TRBD1 or TRBD2 for D (5 bases each). V was shortened by 5 bases and J by 2 bases, with 14 bases between the two germline ends. Germline CDR1 MDHEN, CDR2 SYDVKM. The CDR3 totals 15 residues. DNA for the CDR3: TGTGCCAGCAGTAGACCAGGGACCCTCACAGATACGCAGTATTTT. It codes for CASSRPGTLTDTQYF.

This chain links TRBV12-3 or TRBV12-4 with TRBJ2-1, with unresolved D. V shed 6 bases and J shed 0 bases, with 15 bases lying between them. This CDR3 is built from 16 residues. The CDR3 nucleotides read TGTGCCAGCAGACCCCTAGTAGATAGCTCCTACAATGAGCAGTTCTTC. This translates into CASRPLVDSSYNEQFF.

This chain links TRBV6-5 with TRBJ2-1; 10 bases align to TRBD2. This CDR3 is built from 14 residues. Per the germline V gene, CDR1 is MNHEY and CDR2 is SVGAGI. V lost 7 bases, J lost 8 bases, and 8 bases stayed unmatched. The CDR3 reads CASKITSGIHEQFF. CDR3 coding DNA: TGTGCCAGCAAAATTACTAGCGGGATTCATGAGCAGTTCTTC.

In its sample, this clonotype was seen a few times. The V and J genes are TRBV10-3 and TRBJ2-1, with TRBD2 identical over 8 bases. Germline CDR1 is ENHRY and CDR2 is SYGVKD. The J segment lost 4 bases and the V segment lost 3 bases, leaving 17 bases of the junction unmatched. The CDR3 loop spans 19 amino acids. The CDR3 sequence: CAISDRESGAGEGYNEQFF. CDR3 in DNA: TGTGCCATCAGTGATAGGGAGTCGGGAGCGGGAGAAGGGTACAATGAGCAGTTCTTC.

The chain links TRBV18 to TRBJ2-2; 11 nucleotides agree with TRBD2. Looked up from germline, CDR1 is KGHSH and CDR2 is LQKENI. This CDR3 has 20 residues. The V gene end was trimmed by 1 base and the J gene end by 1 base; junction bases not matched to a gene: 11. The DNA for the CDR3 is TGTGCCAGCTCACCACAAACCGTTCGACTAGCGGGGAAGAACACCGGGGAGCTGTTTTTT. It is translated as CASSPQTVRLAGKNTGELFF.

V is TRBV9 and J is TRBJ2-6; D call uncertain. The V end was cut by 2 bases, the J end by 0 bases, with 18 bases between. Germline CDR1 reads SGDLS; CDR2 reads YYNGEE. This CDR3 region has 19 residues. The CDR3, as DNA: TGTGCCAGCAGCGTGGCTCTCCAAGGATGGGACTCTGGGGCCAACGTCCTGACTTTC. Its protein is CASSVALQGWDSGANVLTF.

This clonotype was seen more than once but under ten times. The chain uses TRBV7-2 and TRBJ2-7, with 10 bases fitting TRBD1. Germline V gene data show CDR1 as SGHTA and CDR2 as FQGNSA. V trimming: 5 bases; J trimming: 4 bases; junction bases outside the gene matches: 5. The CDR3 length is 14 residues. In nucleotides, the CDR3 is TGTGCCAGCAGCGTCGACAGGGGGCGTTACGAGCAGTACTTC. Residues: CASSVDRGRYEQYF.